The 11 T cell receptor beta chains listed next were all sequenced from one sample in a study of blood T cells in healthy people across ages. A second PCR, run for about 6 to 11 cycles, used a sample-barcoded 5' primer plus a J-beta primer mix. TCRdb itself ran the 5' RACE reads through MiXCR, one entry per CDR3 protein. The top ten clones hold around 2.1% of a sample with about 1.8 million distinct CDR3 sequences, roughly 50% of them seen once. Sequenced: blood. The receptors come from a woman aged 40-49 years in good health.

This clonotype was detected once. The CDR3 coding sequence is TGTGCCAGTAGTATATTCGGGGGGCGCCGGTACGAGCAGTACTTC. This translates into CASSIFGGRRYEQYF. This rearrangement joins TRBV19 to TRBJ2-7; possible D gene TRBD2, 7 bases. Trimming pared 2 bases from V and 4 bases from J, leaving 15 bases between. Germline CDR1 is LNHDA and CDR2 is SQIVND (reference sequence). This CDR3 has 15 residues.

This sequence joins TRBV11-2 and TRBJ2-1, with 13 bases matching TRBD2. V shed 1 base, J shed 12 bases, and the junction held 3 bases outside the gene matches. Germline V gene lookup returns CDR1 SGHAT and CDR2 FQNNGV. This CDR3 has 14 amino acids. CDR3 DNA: TGTGCCAGCAGCTTAGGACTAGCGGGGGGAGGGCAGTTCTTC. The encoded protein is CASSLGLAGGGQFF.

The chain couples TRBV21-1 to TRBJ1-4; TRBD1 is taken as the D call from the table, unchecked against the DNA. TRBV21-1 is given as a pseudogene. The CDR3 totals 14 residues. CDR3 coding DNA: TGTGCCAGCAGTAGGGCGCCAACTAATGAAAAACTGTTTTTT. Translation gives CASSRAPTNEKLFF.

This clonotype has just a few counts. CDR3 nucleotide sequence: TGCAGTGCTGTCGGTTCGGAGCAAGAGACCCAGTACTTC. Encoded protein: CSAVGSEQETQYF. The chain couples TRBV20-1 to TRBJ2-5; D not certain. CDR1 and CDR2 (germline): DFQATT, SNEGSKA (reference sequence). CDR3 length: 13 amino acids. V shed 5 bases and J shed 2 bases, with 12 bases lying between them.

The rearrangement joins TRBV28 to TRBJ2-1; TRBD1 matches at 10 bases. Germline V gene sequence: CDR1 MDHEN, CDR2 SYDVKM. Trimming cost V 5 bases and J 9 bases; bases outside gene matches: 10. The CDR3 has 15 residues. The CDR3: CASSAPGTGVGEQFF. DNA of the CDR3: TGTGCCAGCAGTGCCCCCGGGACAGGGGTCGGTGAGCAGTTCTTC.

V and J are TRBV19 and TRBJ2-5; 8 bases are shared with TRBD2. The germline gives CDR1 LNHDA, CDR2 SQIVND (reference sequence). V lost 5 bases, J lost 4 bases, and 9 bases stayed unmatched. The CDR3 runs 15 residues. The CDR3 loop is CASSSAGEHRETQYF. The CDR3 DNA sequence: TGTGCCAGTAGTTCAGCGGGGGAGCACAGAGAGACCCAGTACTTC.

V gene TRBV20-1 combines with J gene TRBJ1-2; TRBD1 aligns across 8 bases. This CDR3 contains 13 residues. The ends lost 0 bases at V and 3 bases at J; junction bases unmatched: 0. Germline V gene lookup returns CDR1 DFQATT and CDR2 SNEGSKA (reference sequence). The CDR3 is CSAREQGDYGYTF. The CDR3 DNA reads TGCAGTGCTAGAGAACAGGGGGACTATGGCTACACCTTC.

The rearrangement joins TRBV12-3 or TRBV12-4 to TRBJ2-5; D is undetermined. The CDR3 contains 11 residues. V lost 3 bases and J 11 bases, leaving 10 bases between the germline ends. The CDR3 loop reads CASSFVREQYF. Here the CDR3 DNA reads TGTGCCAGCAGTTTTGTCCGTGAGCAGTACTTC.

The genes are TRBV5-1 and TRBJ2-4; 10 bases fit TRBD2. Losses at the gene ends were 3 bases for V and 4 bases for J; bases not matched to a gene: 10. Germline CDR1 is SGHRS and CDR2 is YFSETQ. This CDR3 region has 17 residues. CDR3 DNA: TGCGCCAGCAGCTCTCTTAGCGGGGGGTTTATAAAAAACATTCAGTACTTC. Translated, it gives CASSSLSGGFIKNIQYF.

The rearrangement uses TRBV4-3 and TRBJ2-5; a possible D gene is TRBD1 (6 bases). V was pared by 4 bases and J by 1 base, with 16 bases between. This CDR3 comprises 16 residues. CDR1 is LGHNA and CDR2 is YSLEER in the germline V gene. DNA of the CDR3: TGCGCCAGCAGCCCCGGAAGGGGGTTGGGCCAAGAGACCCAGTACTTC. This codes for CASSPGRGLGQETQYF.

The CDR3 loop reads CASSPRAGDSNEKLFF. CDR3 DNA sequence: TGTGCCAGCAGCCCTCGAGCAGGGGACTCTAATGAAAAACTGTTTTTT. This chain links TRBV9 with TRBJ1-4; D possibly corresponds to TRBD1 (6 bases). The CDR3 sequence is 16 residues long. CDR1 and CDR2 from the germline V gene are SGDLS and YYNGEE. V lost 4 bases, J lost 3 bases, and 16 bases lay in between.